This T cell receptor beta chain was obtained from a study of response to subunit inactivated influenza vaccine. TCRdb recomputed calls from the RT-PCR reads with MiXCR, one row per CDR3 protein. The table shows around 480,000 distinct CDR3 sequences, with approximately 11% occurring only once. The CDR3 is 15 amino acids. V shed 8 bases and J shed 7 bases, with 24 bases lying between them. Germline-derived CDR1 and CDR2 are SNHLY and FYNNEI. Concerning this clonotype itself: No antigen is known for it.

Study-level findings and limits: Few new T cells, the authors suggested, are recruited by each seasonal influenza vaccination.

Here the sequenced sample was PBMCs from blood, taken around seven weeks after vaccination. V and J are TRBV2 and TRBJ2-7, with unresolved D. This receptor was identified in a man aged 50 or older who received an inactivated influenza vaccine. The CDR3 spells CASDEGIGLNGEQYF. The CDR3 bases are TGTGCCAGCGACGAAGGTATAGGTTTGAATGGGGAGCAGTACTTC.